The clone carrying this T cell receptor (beta chain) rates as medium-sized (0.01 to 0.1%). Its antigen is not known. The source of the sample is a study of regulatory T cells in long-lasting Graves disease. Whole-study results and caveats: The TCR repertoire of persistent Graves' patients was less diverse than that of newly diagnosed ones.

Trimming removed 5 bases from V and 5 bases from J, with 12 bases in between. This CDR3 has 13 amino acids. Looked up from germline, CDR1 is SGHVS and CDR2 is FQNEAQ. Construction of TCR beta libraries relied on iRepertoire HTBI primers and on Arm-PCR targeting CDR3 regions. One entry per CDR3 protein, called by TCRdb with MiXCR from the multiplex PCR reads. Here the sample spans about 470,000 distinct CDR3 sequences, 20% to 25% being singletons. Described time point: persistent/refractory GD, antithyroid drugs over 5 years with positive TRAb. The TCR library was made from RNA extracted from PBMCs. The material sequenced was peripheral blood mononuclear cells (PBMCs), taken when the disease was refractory, from a patient treated with antithyroid drugs. This rearrangement joins TRBV7-8 to TRBJ2-5, with D perhaps TRBD1 (5 bases). The clonotype originates from a female donor with Graves disease. The CDR3 nucleotides read TGTGCCAGCAGCGCGACTCCAGGGGAGACCCAGTACTTC. It codes for CASSATPGETQYF.